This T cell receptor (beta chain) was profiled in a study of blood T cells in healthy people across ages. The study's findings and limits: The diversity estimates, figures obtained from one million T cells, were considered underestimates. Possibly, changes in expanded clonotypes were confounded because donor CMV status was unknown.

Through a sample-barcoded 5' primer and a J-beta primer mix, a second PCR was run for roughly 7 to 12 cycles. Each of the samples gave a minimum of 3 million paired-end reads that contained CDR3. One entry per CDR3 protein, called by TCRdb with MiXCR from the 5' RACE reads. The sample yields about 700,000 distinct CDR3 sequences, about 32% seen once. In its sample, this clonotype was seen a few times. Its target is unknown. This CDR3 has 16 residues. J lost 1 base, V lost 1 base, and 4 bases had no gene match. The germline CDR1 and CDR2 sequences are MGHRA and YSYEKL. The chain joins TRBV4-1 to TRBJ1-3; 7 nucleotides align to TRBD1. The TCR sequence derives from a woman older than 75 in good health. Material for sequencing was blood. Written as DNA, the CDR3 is TGCGCCAGCAGCCAAGGGAGGGGGCAATCTGGAAACACCATATATTTT. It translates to CASSQGRGQSGNTIYF.